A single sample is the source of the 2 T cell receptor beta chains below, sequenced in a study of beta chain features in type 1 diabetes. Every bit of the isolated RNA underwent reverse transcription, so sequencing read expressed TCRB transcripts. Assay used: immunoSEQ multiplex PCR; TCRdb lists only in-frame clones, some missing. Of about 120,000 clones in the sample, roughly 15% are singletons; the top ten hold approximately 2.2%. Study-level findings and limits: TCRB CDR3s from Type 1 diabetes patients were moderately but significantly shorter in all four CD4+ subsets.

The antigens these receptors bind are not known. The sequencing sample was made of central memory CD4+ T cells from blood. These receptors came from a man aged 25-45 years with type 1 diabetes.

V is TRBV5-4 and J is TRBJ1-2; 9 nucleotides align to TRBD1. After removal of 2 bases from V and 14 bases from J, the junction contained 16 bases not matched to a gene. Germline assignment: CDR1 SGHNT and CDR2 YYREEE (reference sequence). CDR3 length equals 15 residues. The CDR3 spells CASSLRRIWTGAYTF. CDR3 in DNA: TGTGCCAGCAGCTTACGCCGGATCTGGACAGGGGCGTATACCTTC. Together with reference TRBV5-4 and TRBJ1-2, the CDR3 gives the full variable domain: ETGVTQSPTHLIKTRGQQVTLRCSSQSGHNTVSWYQQALGQGPQFIFQYYREEENGRGNFPPRFSGLQFPNYSSELNVNALELDDSALYLCASSLRRIWTGAYTFGSGTRLTVV.

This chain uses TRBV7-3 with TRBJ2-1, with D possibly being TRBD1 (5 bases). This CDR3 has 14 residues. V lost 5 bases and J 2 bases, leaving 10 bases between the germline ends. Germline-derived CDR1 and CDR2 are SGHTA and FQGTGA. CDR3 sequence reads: CASSQGEAYNEQFF. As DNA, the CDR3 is TGTGCCAGCAGCCAAGGGGAAGCCTACAATGAGCAGTTCTTC.